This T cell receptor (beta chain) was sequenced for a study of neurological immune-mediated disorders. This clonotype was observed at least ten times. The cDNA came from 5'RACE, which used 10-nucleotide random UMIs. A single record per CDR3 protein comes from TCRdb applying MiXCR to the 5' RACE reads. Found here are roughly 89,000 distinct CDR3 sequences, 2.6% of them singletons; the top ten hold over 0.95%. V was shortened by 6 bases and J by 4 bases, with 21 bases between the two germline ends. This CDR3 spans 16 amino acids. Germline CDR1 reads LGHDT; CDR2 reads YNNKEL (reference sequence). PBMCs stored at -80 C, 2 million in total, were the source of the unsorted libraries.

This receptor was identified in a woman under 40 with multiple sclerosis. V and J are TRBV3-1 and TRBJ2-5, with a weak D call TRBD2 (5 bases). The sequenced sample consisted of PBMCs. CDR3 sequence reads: CASSLRRRQSGETQYF. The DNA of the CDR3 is TGTGCCAGCAGTCTTAGGAGGCGGCAATCAGGAGAGACCCAGTACTTC.